The sequence of this T cell receptor (beta chain) was determined in a study of regulatory T cells. Whole-study results and caveats: Regulatory T cells showed the strongest V-J pair restriction and V/J gene skewing among patient repertoires.

Amplification used 52 TRBV primers and 13 TRBJ primers. The repertoire was sequenced with immunoSEQ multiplex PCR; TCRdb's copy has only in-frame clones and lacks some. The sample consists of 20,000 to 25,000 clones, 80% to 95% of them appearing once. Every patient with CD3G deficiency had evidence of autoimmunity. Germline CDR1 is SGHVS and CDR2 is FQNEAQ. Losses at the gene ends were 4 bases for V and 7 bases for J; bases not matched to a gene: 3. This CDR3 region has 14 residues. With respect to this clone: Its antigen remains unidentified.

This TCR came from a child between 2 and 9 years old with CD3G deficiency. The V and J genes are TRBV7-8 and TRBJ2-7; TRBD2 agrees at 14 bases. Specimen: CD8+ T cells sorted from blood. The CDR3 DNA reads as TGTGCCAGCAGCTGGGGACTAGCGGGAGATGAGCAGTACTTC. It specifies CASSWGLAGDEQYF.